Sequencing of this T cell receptor (beta chain) was carried out in a study of T cell responses to AZD1222 COVID-19 vaccine (dated by TCRdb to the early 2020s). Background on the whole study: AZD1222 recipients with second doses at about 4 weeks or about 12 weeks were pooled, because spike-specific TCR depth and breadth did not differ between schedules. TCR sequencing covered more than 230 trial participants: 207 given two doses of AZD1222 and 26 given two doses of MenACWY control vaccine. Trial participants were enrolled by age into subgroups of 18-55, 56-69 and 70-plus years, and roughly 160, 29 and 62 TCR-sequenced participants, respectively, were included in these subgroups.

The CDR3 regions of human TCRbeta chains were analyzed by immunosequencing. Processing in the source paper ran as follows. TCRs in the repertoires were compared against a reference library of SARS-CoV-2-specific TCRs that had been generated with the MIRA antigen-specificity platform. Breadth was defined as the fraction of unique TCRs that were SARS-CoV-2-associated. Depth was defined as the fraction of total T cells that were SARS-CoV-2-associated. Using the MIRA data, each spike-specific TCR was assigned both to the spike region to which the TCR was reactive and to a CD4 or CD8 class. Log10-transformed breadth and depth values were compared by one-way ANOVA with Sidak's multiple comparisons tests. TCRdb took this table from immuneACCESS and kept in-frame rearrangements with V and J called. Such tables lack part of the clones; where checked against another copy, unresolved V genes explain under half of the gap, and the rest is unexplained. For V, J and clone size, that table is used; D and trimming come from the DNA. The sample data list 150,000 to 200,000 clones, and 85% to 95% of these were observed just once. The ten largest clones capture approximately 3.9% of the sample.

About this clone: No antigen is known for it. One base away there is no much larger clone; base qualities are not given.

Including cysteine and phenylalanine, the CDR3 has 14 amino acids. The sequence is cut down to CDR3 DNA, 42 bases in frame from base 1. V gives up 5 bases and J gives up 4 bases, and the segment between their germline ends measures 14 bases. In the germline V gene (reference sequence), CDR1 corresponds to SEHNR and CDR2 to FQNEAQ. General conclusions and limits of the study: Nearly half of unique spike-specific TCRs reportedly recognized epitopes outside regions mutated in the B.1.351 and B.1.1.7 variants. In the small 56-69-year group, the increase in depth fell short of significance, most likely because of low power. Only 5 to 7 AZD1222 recipients were SARS-CoV-2 seropositive at baseline, limiting conclusions about previously exposed vaccinees. Spike-specific TCR breadth and depth rose significantly after two AZD1222 doses compared with day 0 and with MenACWY recipients. Because no samples from the day 14 peak response were available, repertoires could be characterized only after the peak T cell response. Vaccine-associated CD4 TCRs spanned the whole spike protein, with dominant responses in regions 160-218 and 743-854. Participants were mostly white British and included more females than males, and it was suggested by the authors that clonal diversity may have been underestimated.

The time point label on this specimen signifies: baseline before first vaccination. Vaccinee samples came from UK trials COV001 and COV002, including a single-blind randomized controlled phase 2/3 trial of AZD1222 (ChAdOx1 nCoV-19) in healthy adults. Trial participant PBMC samples were collected at day 0 and day 28 after the second dose for TCRbeta chain sequencing. This clonotype was sampled from an adult in good health. This chain is built from TRBV7-9 and TRBJ1-2; TRBD1 is a weak D gene call, 5 bases matching. This sample comprised peripheral blood, obtained on day 0 of AZD1222 vaccination. CDR3 loop: CASSPARGGYGYTF. At the DNA level, the sequence is TGTGCCAGCAGCCCGGCGAGGGGCGGCTATGGCTACACCTTC.